Shown below are 9 T cell receptor beta chains from a single sample sequenced in a study of shared clonotypes between healthy human individuals. Only in-frame clones appear in the TCRdb table, and some are missing; sequencing was by immunoSEQ multiplex PCR. Found here are a few million clones, just over 90% of them singletons; the top ten hold 0.3% to 0.4%. Source material: naive CD4+ T cells from PBMCs. The subset here: CD45RA+ positively selected. The receptor source for this set is a man aged 18 to 30 in good health. Some clones in this sample may be carry-over from other donors' samples.

The V and J genes are TRBV19 and TRBJ2-3, with D possibly TRBD1 on 6 matching bases. Germline CDR1 and CDR2: LNHDA and SQIVND (reference sequence). Trimming removed 9 bases from V and 0 bases from J, with 16 bases in between. The CDR3 has 15 residues. The CDR3 reads CASANRASSTDTQYF. CDR3 bases: TGTGCCAGCGCAAACAGGGCCTCTAGCACAGATACGCAGTATTTT.

The chain recombines TRBV28 with TRBJ2-7; TRBD2 matches at 11 bases. The CDR3 sequence is 13 residues long. J lost 6 bases, V lost 9 bases, and 7 bases had no gene match. Germline CDR1 is MDHEN and CDR2 is SYDVKM. Here the CDR3 reads CASRLAGLGEQYF. The CDR3 DNA reads as TGTGCCAGTCGACTAGCGGGACTTGGCGAGCAGTACTTC. Variable domain in full (rest from reference TRBV28 and TRBJ2-7): DVKVTQSSRYLVKRTGEKVFLECVQDMDHENMFWYRQDPGLGLRLIYFSYDVKMKEKGDIPEGYSVSREKKERFSLILESASTNQTSMYLCASRLAGLGEQYFGPGTRLTVT.

This clone is a singleton in its sample. At the DNA level, this CDR3 is encoded by other sequences in the same sample as well. The J gene is TRBJ2-1, the V gene TRBV28; D is unclear. The CDR3 length is 12 residues. Germline CDR1 MDHEN, CDR2 SYDVKM. The V gene lost 6 bases and the J gene lost 8 bases, with 11 bases spanning the gap. The CDR3 region has the DNA TGTGCCAGCAGCCTCGTCGGGTATGAGCAGTTCTTC. Its protein is CASSLVGYEQFF.

The genes are TRBV7-7 and TRBJ2-2; TRBD1 agrees at 8 bases. CDR1 is SSHAT, CDR2 FNYEAQ, per germline (reference sequence). The J segment lost 3 bases and the V segment lost 5 bases, leaving 8 bases of the junction unmatched. The CDR3 extends over 16 amino acids. CDR3 sequence: CASSPRTGFHTGELFF. The CDR3 DNA sequence: TGTGCCAGCAGCCCCCGGACAGGGTTTCACACCGGGGAGCTGTTTTTT.

V is TRBV18 and J is TRBJ2-6, with TRBD1 matching over 10 bases. V shed 4 bases and J 3 bases; nucleotides not matched to a gene: 6. Germline V gene lookup returns CDR1 KGHSH and CDR2 LQKENI. CDR3 size: 17 residues. Here the CDR3 DNA reads TGTGCCAGCTCACACTCCGGGACAGGGGTTGGGGCCAACGTCCTGACTTTC. Translation gives CASSHSGTGVGANVLTF.

The J gene is TRBJ2-1, the V gene TRBV6-6, with D maybe TRBD1 (6 bases). Germline CDR1 is MNHNY and CDR2 is SVGAGI (reference sequence). CDR3 length equals 12 residues. Trimming removed 7 bases from V and 8 bases from J, with 12 bases in between. The CDR3 is CASTGTTHEQFF. In DNA, the CDR3 is TGTGCCAGCACCGGGACAACCCATGAGCAGTTCTTC.

The CDR3 loop reads CASSLTGSEQYF. The CDR3 DNA reads as TGTGCCAGCAGCCTAACCGGTAGCGAGCAGTACTTC. The chain recombines TRBV5-6 with TRBJ2-7; the D is unclear. The ends were cut back, 4 bases at V and 6 bases at J, with 11 bases in the middle. This CDR3 is built from 12 residues. Germline CDR1 is SGHDT and CDR2 is YYEEEE.

V usage is TRBV5-1 and J usage is TRBJ2-3; 11 bases map to TRBD2. Germline V gives CDR1 SGHRS, CDR2 YFSETQ. This CDR3 comprises 18 residues. Trimming took 3 bases from V and 3 from J; bases not matched to a gene: 12. CDR3 sequence (DNA): TGCGCCAGCAGCTCCCACACGACTAGCGGGATAGGGACAGATACGCAGTATTTT. Translating gives CASSSHTTSGIGTDTQYF.

The chain employs TRBV4-3 and TRBJ2-2; 12 nucleotides line up with TRBD2. Germline V gene sequence: CDR1 LGHNA, CDR2 YSLEER. With 1 base clipped from V and 3 bases from J, the junction kept 12 bases outside the gene matches. The CDR3 is 20 amino acids. The CDR3 reads CASSQGAPLAGGPDTGELFF. The DNA for the CDR3 is TGCGCCAGCAGCCAAGGGGCACCGCTAGCGGGAGGGCCGGACACCGGGGAGCTGTTTTTT.